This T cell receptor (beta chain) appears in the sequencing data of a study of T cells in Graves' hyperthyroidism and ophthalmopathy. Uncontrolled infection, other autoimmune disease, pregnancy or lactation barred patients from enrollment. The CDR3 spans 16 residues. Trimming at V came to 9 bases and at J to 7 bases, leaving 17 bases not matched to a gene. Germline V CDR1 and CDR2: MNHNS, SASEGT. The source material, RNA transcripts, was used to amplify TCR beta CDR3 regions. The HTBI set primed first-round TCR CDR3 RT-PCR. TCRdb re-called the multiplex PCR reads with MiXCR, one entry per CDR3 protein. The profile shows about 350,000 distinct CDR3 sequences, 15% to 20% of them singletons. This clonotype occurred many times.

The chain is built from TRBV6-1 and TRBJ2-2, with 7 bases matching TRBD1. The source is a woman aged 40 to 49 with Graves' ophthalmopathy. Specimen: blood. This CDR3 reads CASGVPGQVVNGELFF. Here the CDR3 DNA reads TGTGCCAGTGGGGTCCCTGGACAGGTCGTAAACGGGGAGCTGTTTTTT.